This record looks at one TCR beta chain sequence and its context. Its target is unknown. Produced via immunoSEQ multiplex PCR; TCRdb's table is partial and in-frame only. Altogether 180,000 or so clones are present, over 90% being singletons, with the ten largest covering about 1.9%. The data are from a study of T cell responses to AZD1222 COVID-19 vaccine. Study results and caveats: Unmutated variant regions are reportedly the target of nearly half of TCRs that are spike-specific. Donors, mostly white British, included more females; clonal diversity was possibly underestimated.

Germline loops: CDR1 LGHDT, CDR2 YNNKEL (reference sequence). The CDR3 totals 14 residues. The V end was cut by 1 base, the J end by 4 bases, with 10 bases between. The TCR originated in an adult who received the AZD1222 COVID-19 vaccine. This sample comprised peripheral blood, obtained 28 days after the second AZD1222 dose. The chain couples TRBV3-1 (or the pseudogene TRBV3-2) to TRBJ1-2; D may be TRBD1 (5 bases). The CDR3 is CASSQAGFGYGYTF. The DNA for the CDR3 is TGTGCCAGCAGCCAAGCAGGGTTTGGCTATGGCTACACCTTC.